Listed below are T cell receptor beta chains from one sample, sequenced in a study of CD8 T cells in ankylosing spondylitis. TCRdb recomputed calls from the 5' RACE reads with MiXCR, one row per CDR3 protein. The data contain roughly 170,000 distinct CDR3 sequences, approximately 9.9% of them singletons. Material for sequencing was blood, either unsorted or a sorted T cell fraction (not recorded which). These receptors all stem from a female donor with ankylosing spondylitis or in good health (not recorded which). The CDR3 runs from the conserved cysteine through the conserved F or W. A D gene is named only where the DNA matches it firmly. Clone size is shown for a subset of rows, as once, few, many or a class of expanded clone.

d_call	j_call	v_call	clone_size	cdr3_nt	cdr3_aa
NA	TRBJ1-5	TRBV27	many	TGTGCCAGCAGTTTTGGGGGATCTGGGGGTCAGCCCCAGCATTTT	CASSFGGSGGQPQHF
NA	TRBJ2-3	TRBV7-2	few	TGTGCCAGCAGCCCCGTGGATGGAGGAGTATACACAGATACGCAGTATTTT	CASSPVDGGVYTDTQYF
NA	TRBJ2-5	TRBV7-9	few	TGTGCCAGCAGCCCGAAGACCGCTAGAGAGACCCAGTACTTC	CASSPKTARETQYF
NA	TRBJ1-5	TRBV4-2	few	TGTGCCAGCAGCCAAGATCGAAGGGGCGGTCAGCCCCAGCATTTT	CASSQDRRGGQPQHF
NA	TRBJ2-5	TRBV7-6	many	TGTGCCAGCAGCTTAGAGTGGGACCAAGAGACCCAGTACTTC	CASSLEWDQETQYF
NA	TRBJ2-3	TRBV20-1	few	TGCAGTGCCATAGAGCGGGGCACAGATACGCAGTATTTT	CSAIERGTDTQYF
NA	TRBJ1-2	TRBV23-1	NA	TGCGCCAGCAGTCAACCTATAACTACTAACTATGGCTACACCTTC	CASSQPITTNYGYTF
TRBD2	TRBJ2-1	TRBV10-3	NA	TGTGCCATCAGTGAGTCGGCGGGGGGTGAGCAGTTCTTC	CAISESAGGEQFF
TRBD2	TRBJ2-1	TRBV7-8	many	TGTGCCAGCAGCCCCGGACTAGCGGGGGAGAGCTCCTACAATGAGCAGTTCTTC	CASSPGLAGESSYNEQFF
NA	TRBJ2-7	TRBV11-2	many	TGTGCCAGCAGCTTAGTAGGGGGATCCTACGAGCAGTACTTC	CASSLVGGSYEQYF
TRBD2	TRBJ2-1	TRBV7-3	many	TGTGCCAGCAGCCCTAGCGGGAGTCTGGACAATGAGCAGTTCTTC	CASSPSGSLDNEQFF
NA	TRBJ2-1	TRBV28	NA	TGTGCCAGCGGCCGGGACAGGGAGACTAGCGGCAATGAGCAGTTCTTC	CASGRDRETSGNEQFF
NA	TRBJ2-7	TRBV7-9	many	TGTGCCAGCAGCTTGTGGGGCCAGGGGGAGCAGTACTTC	CASSLWGQGEQYF
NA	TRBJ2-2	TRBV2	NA	TGTGCCAGCAGTGCGGGGAACACCGGGGAGCTGTTTTTT	CASSAGNTGELFF
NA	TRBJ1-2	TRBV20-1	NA	TGCAGTGCTAGAGGCCTAGACAGCTATGGCTACACCTTC	CSARGLDSYGYTF
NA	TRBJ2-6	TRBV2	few	TGTGCCAGCCGGGACTCTGGGGCCAACGTCCTGACTTTC	CASRDSGANVLTF
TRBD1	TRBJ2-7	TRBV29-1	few	TGCAGCGTTGGCGCCCCCGGGACAGGGAACTACGAGCAGTACTTC	CSVGAPGTGNYEQYF
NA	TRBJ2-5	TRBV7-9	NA	TGTGCCAGCAGCTTAGTACTAGGCCAAGAGACCCAGTACTTC	CASSLVLGQETQYF
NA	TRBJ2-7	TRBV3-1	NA	TGTGCCAGCAGCCAAGGGGGGATGTACGAGCAGTACTTC	CASSQGGMYEQYF
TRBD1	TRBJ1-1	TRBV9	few	TGTGCCAGCAGCGTTGGGGGACAGGTAGACATGAACACTGAAGCTTTCTTT	CASSVGGQVDMNTEAFF
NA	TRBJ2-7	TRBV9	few	TGTGCCAGCAGCGTTGGGCCGGGAGCGGCCTACGAGCAGTACTTC	CASSVGPGAAYEQYF
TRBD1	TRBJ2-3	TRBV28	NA	TGTGCCACCCGCGTCGGGACAGGGGGCACAGATACGCAGTATTTT	CATRVGTGGTDTQYF